This TCR beta chain was identified in a study of neurological immune-mediated disorders. The overall study: Of the approximately 34 patients with multiple sclerosis, about 31 had relapsing-remitting MS, whereas the remaining 3 had secondary progressive MS.

This clonotype was recorded at least ten times. Its antigen is currently unknown. 5'RACE employing 10-nucleotide random UMIs yielded the cDNA. MiXCR was run by TCRdb on the 5' RACE reads, yielding one entry per CDR3 protein. The sample includes 130,000 or so distinct CDR3 sequences, approximately 3.2% of them seen just once. Germline CDR1 MGHRA, CDR2 YSYEKL. CDR3 size: 11 residues. Trimming stripped 4 bases from V and 8 bases from J, with 6 bases between. Overall study findings and caveats: Expanded clones shared no identical CDR3 amino acid sequences across subjects, which suggested private TCR-beta repertoires in all groups. Expansion of TCR clones was greatest in HTLV-1-associated myelopathy and smallest in multiple sclerosis, where it fell below that of healthy controls.

Sequencing was carried out using PBMCs. The receptor was derived from a woman aged 25 to 39 with multiple sclerosis. V is TRBV4-1 and J is TRBJ2-1; D is unresolved. The CDR3 region is CASSLWDEQFF. The CDR3 DNA reads TGCGCCAGCAGCCTCTGGGATGAGCAGTTCTTC.